These 25 T cell receptor beta chains originate from one sample sequenced in a study of cytomegalovirus exposure and HLA in healthy donors. The PCR was carried out with 60 Vbeta primers and 13 Jbeta primers. TCRdb's table, derived via immunoSEQ multiplex PCR, lists solely in-frame clones and lacks some. The sample lists roughly 120,000 clones; about 80% were seen once. The sequencing input was PBMCs. All receptors derive from a man aged 30 to 39 in good health and CMV-seronegative.

The V gene is TRBV21-1, the J gene TRBJ2-7; the table assigns TRBD1, which was not confirmed against the DNA. TRBV21-1 is designated a pseudogene. The length of the CDR3 is 15 residues. CDR3 residues: CASSIRKTDSYEQYF. CDR3 DNA: TGTGCCAGCAGCATTCGTAAGACAGACTCCTACGAGCAGTACTTC.

This sequence joins TRBV6-1 and TRBJ2-7; perhaps TRBD2 as D (6 bases). CDR1 and CDR2 from the germline V gene are MNHNS and SASEGT. V was shortened by 5 bases and J by 3 bases, with 14 bases between the two germline ends. This CDR3 has 14 amino acids. CDR3: CASSPFGGNYEQYF. CDR3 in DNA: TGTGCCAGCAGTCCTTTTGGAGGGAACTACGAGCAGTACTTC.

The V gene is TRBV10-2, the J gene TRBJ1-2; D gene ambiguous. The V gene lost 3 bases and the J gene lost 10 bases, with 15 bases spanning the gap. This CDR3 contains 13 residues. Germline V gene sequence: CDR1 WSHSY, CDR2 SAAADI. The chain's CDR3 is CASSEASPRLYTF. DNA of the CDR3: TGCGCCAGCAGTGAAGCGAGTCCCCGCCTCTACACCTTC.

This chain uses TRBV7-8 with TRBJ1-1; the D gene is possibly TRBD1 (5 bases). Germline V gene sequence: CDR1 SGHVS, CDR2 FQNEAQ. Trimming left V 5 bases short and J 3 bases short, with 16 bases between. The CDR3 is 15 amino acids. In nucleotides, the CDR3 is TGTGCCAGCAGCCTTTCCGGCGGGGGTTACACTGAAGCTTTCTTT. It specifies CASSLSGGGYTEAFF.

The chain is built from TRBV27 and TRBJ2-1; TRBD2 aligns across 10 bases. Germline CDR1 reads MNHEY; CDR2 reads SMNVEV (reference sequence). This CDR3 is built from 16 residues. J gave up 0 bases and V 7 bases, and 6 bases lay outside the gene matches. The CDR3 region is CASIGLAETSYNEQFF. The DNA for the CDR3 is TGTGCCAGCATCGGACTAGCGGAAACCTCCTACAATGAGCAGTTCTTC.

This chain links TRBV19 with TRBJ2-7, with 7 nucleotides matching TRBD1. This CDR3 comprises 13 residues. Trimming took 3 bases from V and 6 from J; bases not matched to a gene: 5. Germline V CDR1 and CDR2: LNHDA, SQIVND (reference sequence). DNA for the CDR3: TGTGCCAGTAGTATGGGACAGAGTATCGAGCAGTACTTC. Its translation: CASSMGQSIEQYF. Based on the CDR3 plus reference TRBV19 and TRBJ2-7, the full variable domain is DGGITQSPKYLFRKEGQNVTLSCEQNLNHDAMYWYRQDPGQGLRLIYYSQIVNDFQKGDIAEGYSVSREKKESFPLTVTSAQKNPTAFYLCASSMGQSIEQYFGPGTRLTVT.

This rearrangement joins TRBV5-1 to TRBJ1-1; the D gene is possibly TRBD1 (5 bases). Germline lookup yields CDR1 SGHRS and CDR2 YFSETQ. The CDR3 has 15 amino acids. Trimming removed 1 base at V and 0 bases at J, with 10 bases between. DNA for the CDR3: TGCGCCAGCAGCTTGCAGGCCAGGGTGAACACTGAAGCTTTCTTT. This translates into CASSLQARVNTEAFF. The whole variable domain, filled in from reference TRBV5-1 and TRBJ1-1, reads KAGVTQTPRYLIKTRGQQVTLSCSPISGHRSVSWYQQTPGQGLQFLFEYFSETQRNKGNFPGRFSGRQFSNSRSEMNVSTLELGDSALYLCASSLQARVNTEAFFGQGTRLTVV.

The count of this clone is one. This chain connects TRBV5-6 to TRBJ1-4, with a tentative D call TRBD1 (5 bases). The CDR3 contains 17 residues. Germline V gene data show CDR1 as SGHDT and CDR2 as YYEEEE. Trimming took 7 bases from V and 4 from J, leaving 23 bases between them. CDR3 in amino acids: CASVKQKTDTFNEKLFF. The DNA of the CDR3 is TGTGCCAGCGTGAAACAAAAGACAGACACATTTAATGAAAAACTGTTTTTT.

The chain combines TRBV7-9 with TRBJ1-5, with 10 bases identical to TRBD1. V was pared by 5 bases and J by 0 bases, with 1 base of the junction left unmatched. There are 15 residues in the CDR3. The germline CDR1 and CDR2 sequences are SEHNR and FQNEAQ (reference sequence). The CDR3 sequence is CASSRTGGSNQPQHF. As DNA, the CDR3 is TGTGCCAGCAGCCGGACAGGGGGTAGCAATCAGCCCCAGCATTTT.

The sample holds a few counts of this clone. The chain combines TRBV5-1 with TRBJ2-7; D perhaps matches TRBD1 (5 bases). In germline, CDR1 is SGHRS, CDR2 YFSETQ. Trimming cost V 1 base and J 0 bases, with 11 bases left between them. The CDR3 loop spans 15 amino acids. The CDR3 loop is CASSLWQGGSYEQYF. Here the CDR3 DNA reads TGCGCCAGCAGCTTGTGGCAGGGTGGCTCCTACGAGCAGTACTTC. The whole variable domain, filled in from reference TRBV5-1 and TRBJ2-7, reads KAGVTQTPRYLIKTRGQQVTLSCSPISGHRSVSWYQQTPGQGLQFLFEYFSETQRNKGNFPGRFSGRQFSNSRSEMNVSTLELGDSALYLCASSLWQGGSYEQYFGPGTRLTVT.

This clone was detected a few times. This chain joins TRBV27 and TRBJ2-7; D gene ambiguous. There are 16 residues in the CDR3. V lost 3 bases, J lost 2 bases, and 17 bases lay in between. Germline V gene data show CDR1 as MNHEY and CDR2 as SMNVEV (reference sequence). In DNA form, the CDR3 reads TGTGCCAGCAGTTTGAGCCCCGGCGACTTAGCCTACGAGCAGTACTTC. Protein sequence: CASSLSPGDLAYEQYF.

The V and J genes are TRBV6-5 and TRBJ2-1, with D tentatively TRBD2 (7 bases). CDR3 length: 14 residues. Trimming shortened V by 4 bases and J by 6 bases, and 13 bases separated the two germline ends. Looked up from germline, CDR1 is MNHEY and CDR2 is SVGAGI. CDR3: CASSSQGGGNEQFF. The DNA for the CDR3 is TGTGCCAGCAGTTCACAAGGGGGGGGCAATGAGCAGTTCTTC.

The chain carries TRBV28 and TRBJ2-7; 9 nucleotides match TRBD1. This CDR3 contains 16 residues. Per the germline V gene, CDR1 is MDHEN and CDR2 is SYDVKM. V was pared by 2 bases and J by 6 bases, with 11 bases of the junction left unmatched. As DNA, the CDR3 is TGTGCCAGCAGTTTAACCACAGGGGGCGACCCCTTCGAGCAGTACTTC. Translated: CASSLTTGGDPFEQYF.

This clone was recorded a few times. The rearrangement uses TRBV30 and TRBJ2-7; D might be TRBD2 (6 bases). The ends were cut back, 5 bases at V and 0 bases at J, with 17 bases in the middle. The CDR3 loop spans 15 amino acids. Germline V gives CDR1 GTSNPN, CDR2 SVGIG (reference sequence). This CDR3 reads CAWGPGLRLSYEQYF. The CDR3 DNA reads TGTGCCTGGGGTCCGGGACTCCGACTCTCCTACGAGCAGTACTTC. Complete variable domain (other parts from reference TRBV30 and TRBJ2-7): SQTIHQWPATLVQPVGSPLSLECTVEGTSNPNLYWYRQAAGRGLQLLFYSVGIGQISSEVPQNLSASRPQDRQFILSSKKLLLSDSGFYLCAWGPGLRLSYEQYFGPGTRLTVT.

On this clone: A junction boundary mismatches the germline segment, possibly from a read error. The chain uses TRBV27 and TRBJ2-5; TRBD1 matches at 9 bases. The CDR3 consists of 15 residues. Germline CDR1 MNHEY, CDR2 SMNVEV (reference sequence). CDR3 DNA sequence: TGTGCCAGCAGTCTCCGAGGACAGGGGAGAGAGACCCAGCACTTC. Translation: CASSLRGQGRETQHF.

The V gene is TRBV9, the J gene TRBJ1-2; TRBD1 matches at 11 bases. The ends lost 4 bases at V and 1 base at J; junction bases unmatched: 15. The CDR3 is made up of 19 amino acids. In germline, CDR1 is SGDLS, CDR2 YYNGEE. This CDR3 is CASSLNPDGTGGGNYGYTF. DNA for the CDR3: TGTGCCAGCAGCTTGAACCCGGACGGGACAGGGGGGGGTAACTATGGCTACACCTTC. Variable domain in full (rest from reference TRBV9 and TRBJ1-2): DSGVTQTPKHLITATGQRVTLRCSPRSGDLSVYWYQQSLDQGLQFLIQYYNGEERAKGNILERFSAQQFPDLHSELNLSSLELGDSALYFCASSLNPDGTGGGNYGYTFGSGTRLTVV.

The chain joins TRBV5-4 to TRBJ1-2; D is undetermined. The CDR3 sequence is 15 residues long. Trimming took off 0 bases at V and 6 bases at J, with 15 bases between the two ends. From germline, CDR1 is SGHNT and CDR2 YYREEE (reference sequence). The DNA of the CDR3 is TGTGCCAGCAGCTTGGATAGTGAGGGTCTGGATGGCTACACCTTC. Translating it yields CASSLDSEGLDGYTF.

The gene calls are TRBV19 and TRBJ1-1, with 7 bases fitting TRBD1. Trimming at V came to 5 bases and at J to 5 bases, leaving 20 bases not matched to a gene. Germline CDR1 LNHDA, CDR2 SQIVND (reference sequence). There are 18 residues in the CDR3. CDR3: CASSSRSRQGGLTTEAFF. As DNA, the CDR3 is TGTGCCAGTAGTTCTCGTTCGAGACAGGGTGGGCTGACTACTGAAGCTTTCTTT.

The genes are TRBV5-6 and TRBJ2-3, with no clear D. Germline V gene lookup returns CDR1 SGHDT and CDR2 YYEEEE. The CDR3 has 14 residues. With 0 bases removed from V and 1 base from J, the gap between germline ends came to 6 bases. CDR3 region: CASSLAVRTDTQYF. For the CDR3, the DNA is TGTGCCAGCAGCTTGGCAGTACGCACAGATACGCAGTATTTT.

As regards this clone: The germline gene is not matched at one end of the junction; a read error may be the cause. V and J are TRBV5-1 and TRBJ2-5, with a possible D match to TRBD2 (6 bases). The CDR3 is 12 residues long. The germline CDR1 and CDR2 sequences are SGHRS and YFSETQ. The CDR3 loop reads CASSLTRETRYF. In DNA form, the CDR3 reads TGCGCCAGCAGCTTGACCCGGGAGACCCGGTACTTC.

This clone was detected only once. This chain links TRBV4-1 with TRBJ2-3; 7 bases align to TRBD2. After removal of 0 bases from V and 0 bases from J, the junction contained 6 bases not matched to a gene. Germline lookup yields CDR1 MGHRA and CDR2 YSYEKL. The CDR3 covers 17 residues. CDR3 sequence: CASSQEGGISSTDTQYF. The CDR3 nucleotides read TGCGCCAGCAGCCAAGAGGGAGGGATATCTAGCACAGATACGCAGTATTTT.

This clone was seen only a few times. The chain is built from TRBV7-9 and TRBJ1-1; D not certain. The CDR3 contains 13 residues. The V end lost 1 base, the J end lost 4 bases, and 7 bases lay between the germline ends. Germline V lookup: CDR1 SEHNR, CDR2 FQNEAQ (reference sequence). The CDR3 loop reads CASSLGLSTEAFF. The CDR3 region has the DNA TGTGCCAGCAGCTTAGGTTTGAGCACTGAAGCTTTCTTT.

CDR3 in amino acids: CASRTTGLPSDTIYF. The DNA for the CDR3 is TGTGCCAGTAGAACAACAGGGCTACCATCAGACACCATATATTTT. This chain links TRBV19 with TRBJ1-3, with TRBD1 as a possible D gene (6 bases). V was cut by 6 bases and J by 8 bases, with 20 bases left in between. Germline V lookup: CDR1 LNHDA, CDR2 SQIVND (reference sequence). The CDR3 runs 15 residues.

The rearrangement uses TRBV19 and TRBJ2-1; 13 bases are shared with TRBD2. CDR3 length: 18 amino acids. With 11 bases clipped from V and 4 bases from J, the junction kept 17 bases outside the gene matches. Germline loops: CDR1 LNHDA, CDR2 SQIVND (reference sequence). The CDR3 DNA reads TGTGCCTCAAGGGGATCCGGGACTAGCGGGAAACCTTACAATGAGCAGTTCTTC. It translates to CASRGSGTSGKPYNEQFF.

This chain joins TRBV7-2 and TRBJ2-7, with D perhaps TRBD1 (6 bases). Trimming took 2 bases from V and 2 from J, leaving 13 bases between them. The CDR3 is 15 residues long. Looked up from germline, CDR1 is SGHTA and CDR2 is FQGNSA. CDR3 sequence reads: CASSLLFQGTYEQYF. DNA of the CDR3: TGTGCCAGCAGCTTACTGTTCCAGGGGACCTACGAGCAGTACTTC.